The count of the clone carrying this TCR beta chain is one. This record comes from a study of blood T cell repertoires in COVID-19. Study-wide background: Acute and convalescent COVID-19 specimens originated in the United States, Italy and Spain.

In the study's own analysis: Cell counts per sample came from amplifying reference gene primers. Clones were sequenced by immunoSEQ multiplex PCR, and TCRdb holds only the in-frame ones, with some missing. V, J and clone size derive from that table, while D and trimming were established from the DNA sequence. The table records 200,000 to 250,000 clones, around four fifths of them present only once. With V trimmed by 4 bases and J by 7 bases, 3 bases remained unmatched. CDR3 length equals 12 residues. The V gene's germline CDR1 is LNHNV and CDR2 YYDKDF (reference sequence). This clonotype was obtained from a woman over 75 with active or convalescent COVID-19. This chain links TRBV15 with TRBJ1-2; 7 nucleotides match TRBD1. Material for sequencing was peripheral blood. Written as DNA, the CDR3 is TGTGCCACCAGCACGAACAGGGGTGGCTACACCTTC. Amino acids: CATSTNRGGYTF.